The 2 T cell receptor beta chains presented below share a single source sample, sequenced in a study of blood T cell repertoires in COVID-19. Data came from immunoSEQ multiplex PCR; TCRdb stores just in-frame clones and leaves some out. This sample has tens of thousands of clones, with around nine tenths found just once. The sequenced sample was peripheral blood. All receptors come from a human donor in a cohort sampled during active COVID-19.

The chain has TRBV3-1 (or the pseudogene TRBV3-2) and TRBJ1-3; TRBD1 agrees at 7 bases. Trimming at V came to 4 bases and at J to 2 bases, leaving 8 bases not matched to a gene. Germline loops: CDR1 LGHDT, CDR2 YNNKEL (reference sequence). The CDR3 contains 16 residues. CDR3: CASSPRQGMAGNTIYF. The CDR3 nucleotides are TGTGCCAGCAGCCCTCGACAGGGTATGGCTGGAAACACCATATATTTT.

This sequence joins TRBV6-5 and TRBJ2-1; tentatively, D is TRBD2 (5 bases). The CDR3 loop spans 15 amino acids. Germline CDR1 and CDR2: MNHEY and SVGAGI. V was pared by 6 bases and J by 12 bases, with 24 bases between. The CDR3 loop is CASSPTGLARVGQFF. In nucleotides, the CDR3 is TGTGCCAGCAGCCCGACCGGGCTAGCTCGGGTTGGGCAGTTCTTC.